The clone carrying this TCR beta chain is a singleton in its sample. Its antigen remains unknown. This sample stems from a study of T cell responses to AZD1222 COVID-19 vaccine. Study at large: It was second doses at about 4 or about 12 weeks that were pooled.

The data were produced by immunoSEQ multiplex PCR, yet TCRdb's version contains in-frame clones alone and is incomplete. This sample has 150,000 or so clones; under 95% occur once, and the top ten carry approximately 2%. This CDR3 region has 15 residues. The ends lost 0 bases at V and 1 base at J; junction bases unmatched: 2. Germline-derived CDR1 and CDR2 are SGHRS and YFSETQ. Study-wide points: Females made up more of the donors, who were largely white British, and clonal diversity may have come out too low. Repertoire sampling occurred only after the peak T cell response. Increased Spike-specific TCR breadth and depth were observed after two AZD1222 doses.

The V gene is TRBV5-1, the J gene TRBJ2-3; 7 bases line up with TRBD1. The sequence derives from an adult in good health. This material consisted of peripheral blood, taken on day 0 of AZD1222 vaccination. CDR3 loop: CASSLGQGGTDTQYF. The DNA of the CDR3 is TGCGCCAGCAGCTTGGGACAGGGTGGCACAGATACGCAGTATTTT.